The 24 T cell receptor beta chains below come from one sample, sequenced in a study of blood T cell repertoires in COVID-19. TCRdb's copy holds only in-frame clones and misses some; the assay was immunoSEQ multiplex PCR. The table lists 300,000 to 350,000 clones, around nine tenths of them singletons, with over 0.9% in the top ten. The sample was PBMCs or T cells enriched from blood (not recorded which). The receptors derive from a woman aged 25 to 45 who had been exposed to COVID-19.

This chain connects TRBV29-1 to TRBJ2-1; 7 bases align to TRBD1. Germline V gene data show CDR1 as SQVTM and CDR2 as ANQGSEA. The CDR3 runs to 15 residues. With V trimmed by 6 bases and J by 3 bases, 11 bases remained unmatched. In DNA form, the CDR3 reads TGCAGCGTCGCATTAGGGTCAGGGGGCTACAATGAGCAGTTCTTC. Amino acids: CSVALGSGGYNEQFF.

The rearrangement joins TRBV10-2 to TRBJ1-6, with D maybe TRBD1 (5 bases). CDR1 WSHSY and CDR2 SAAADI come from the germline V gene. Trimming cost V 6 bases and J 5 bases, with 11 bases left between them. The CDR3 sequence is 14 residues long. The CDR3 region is CASRATTDNSPLHF. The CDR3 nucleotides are TGCGCCAGCAGAGCTACGACAGATAATTCACCCCTCCACTTT.

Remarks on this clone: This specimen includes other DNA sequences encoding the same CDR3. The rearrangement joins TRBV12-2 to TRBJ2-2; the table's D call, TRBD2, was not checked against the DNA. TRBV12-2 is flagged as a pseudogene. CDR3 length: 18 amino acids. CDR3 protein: CASRSENGLAGHTGELFF. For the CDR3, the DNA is TGTGCAAGTCGCTCAGAGAACGGACTAGCGGGACACACCGGGGAGCTGTTTTTT.

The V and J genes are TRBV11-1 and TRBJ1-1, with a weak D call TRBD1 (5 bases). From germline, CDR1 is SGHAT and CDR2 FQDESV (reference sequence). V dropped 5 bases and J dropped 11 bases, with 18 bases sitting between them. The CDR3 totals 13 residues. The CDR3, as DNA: TGTGCCAGCAGCCGACCCTCGGGGGGGACGGCTTTCTTT. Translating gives CASSRPSGGTAFF.

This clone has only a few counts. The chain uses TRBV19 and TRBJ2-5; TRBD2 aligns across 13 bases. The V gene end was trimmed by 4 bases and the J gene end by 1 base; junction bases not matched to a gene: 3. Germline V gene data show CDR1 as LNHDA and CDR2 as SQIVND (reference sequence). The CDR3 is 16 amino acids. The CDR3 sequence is CASSRTSGSPQETQYF. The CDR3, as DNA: TGTGCCAGTAGTAGGACTAGCGGGAGTCCCCAAGAGACCCAGTACTTC.

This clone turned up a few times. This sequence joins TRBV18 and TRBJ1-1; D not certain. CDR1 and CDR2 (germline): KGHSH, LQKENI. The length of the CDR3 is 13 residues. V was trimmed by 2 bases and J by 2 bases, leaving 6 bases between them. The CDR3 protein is CASSPITNTEAFF. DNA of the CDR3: TGTGCCAGCTCACCAATAACAAACACTGAAGCTTTCTTT.

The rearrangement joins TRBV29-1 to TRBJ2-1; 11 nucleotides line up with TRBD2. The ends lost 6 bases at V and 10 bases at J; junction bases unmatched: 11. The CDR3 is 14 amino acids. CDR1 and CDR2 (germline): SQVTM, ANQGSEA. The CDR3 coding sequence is TGCAGCGTCTTAGCGGGAGGGAACCCCAGAGAGCAGTTCTTC. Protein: CSVLAGGNPREQFF.

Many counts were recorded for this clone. The CDR3 reads CATSRDRESPLHF. The CDR3 DNA reads TGTGCCACCAGCAGAGATAGGGAGTCACCCCTCCACTTT. This chain joins TRBV15 and TRBJ1-6; D unresolved. This CDR3 region has 13 residues. V lost 0 bases, J lost 10 bases, and 7 bases lay in between. Per germline, CDR1 LNHNV and CDR2 YYDKDF (reference sequence).

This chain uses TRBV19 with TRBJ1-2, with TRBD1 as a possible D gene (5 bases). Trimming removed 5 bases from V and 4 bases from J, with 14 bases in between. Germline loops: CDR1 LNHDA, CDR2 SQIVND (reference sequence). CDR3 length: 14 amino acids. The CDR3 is CASSLDRTGYGYTF. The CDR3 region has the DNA TGTGCCAGTAGTCTTGACAGAACGGGCTATGGCTACACCTTC.

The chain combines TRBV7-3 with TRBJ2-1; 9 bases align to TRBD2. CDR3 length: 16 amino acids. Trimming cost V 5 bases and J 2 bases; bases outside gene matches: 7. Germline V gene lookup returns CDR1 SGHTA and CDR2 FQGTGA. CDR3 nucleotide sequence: TGTGCCAGCAGCCCCTCGGGCGGGAGGGCCTACAATGAGCAGTTCTTC. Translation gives CASSPSGGRAYNEQFF.

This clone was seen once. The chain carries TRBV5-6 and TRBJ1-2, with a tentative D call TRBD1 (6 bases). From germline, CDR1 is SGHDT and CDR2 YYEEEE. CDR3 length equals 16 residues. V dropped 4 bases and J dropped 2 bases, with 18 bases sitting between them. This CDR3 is CASSPLRQGLNYGYTF. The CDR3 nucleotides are TGTGCCAGCAGCCCCCTCCGTCAGGGGTTGAACTATGGCTACACCTTC.

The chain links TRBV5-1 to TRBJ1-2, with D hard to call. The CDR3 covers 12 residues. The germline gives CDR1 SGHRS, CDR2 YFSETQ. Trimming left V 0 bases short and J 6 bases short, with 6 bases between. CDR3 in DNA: TGCGCCAGCAGCTTGGCCGACAATGGCTACACCTTC. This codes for CASSLADNGYTF.

The CDR3 protein is CASSARSSYNSPLHF. For the CDR3, the DNA is TGTGCCAGTAGCGCGAGGAGCTCCTATAATTCACCCCTCCACTTT. This chain connects TRBV19 to TRBJ1-6; D uncertain. The CDR3 spans 15 residues. Trimming removed 6 bases from V and 0 bases from J, with 9 bases in between. Per germline, CDR1 LNHDA and CDR2 SQIVND (reference sequence). Drawing the rest from reference TRBV19 and TRBJ1-6, the complete variable domain is DGGITQSPKYLFRKEGQNVTLSCEQNLNHDAMYWYRQDPGQGLRLIYYSQIVNDFQKGDIAEGYSVSREKKESFPLTVTSAQKNPTAFYLCASSARSSYNSPLHFGNGTRLTVT.

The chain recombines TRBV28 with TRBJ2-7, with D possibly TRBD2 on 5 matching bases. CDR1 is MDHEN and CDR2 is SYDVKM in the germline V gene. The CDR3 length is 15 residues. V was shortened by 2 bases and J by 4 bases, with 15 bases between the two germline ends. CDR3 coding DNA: TGTGCCAGCAGTTTAGAGGCTAGCCCAAATTACGAGCAGTACTTC. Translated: CASSLEASPNYEQYF.

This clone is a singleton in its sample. CDR3 sequence: CASSLSAGANVLTF. Written as DNA, the CDR3 is TGTGCCAGCAGTTTATCCGCTGGGGCCAACGTCCTGACTTTC. This chain joins TRBV28 and TRBJ2-6; D remains unclear. Germline assignment: CDR1 MDHEN and CDR2 SYDVKM. With 1 base removed from V and 2 bases from J, the gap between germline ends came to 3 bases. This CDR3 region has 14 residues.

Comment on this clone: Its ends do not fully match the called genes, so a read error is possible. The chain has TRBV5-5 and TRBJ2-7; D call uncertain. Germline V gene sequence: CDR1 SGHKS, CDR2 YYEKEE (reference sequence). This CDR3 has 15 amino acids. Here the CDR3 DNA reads TGTGCCAGCAGCTTGCTAGGTCCGCTCTCCAACGAGCAGTACTTC. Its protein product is CASSLLGPLSNEQYF.

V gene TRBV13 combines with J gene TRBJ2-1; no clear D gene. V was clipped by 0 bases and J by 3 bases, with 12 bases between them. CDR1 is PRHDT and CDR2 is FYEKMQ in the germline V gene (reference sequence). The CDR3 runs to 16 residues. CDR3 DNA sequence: TGTGCCAGCAGCTTAGGGCGAGCCGTCGGCTACAATGAGCAGTTCTTC. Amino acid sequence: CASSLGRAVGYNEQFF.

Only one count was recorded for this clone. The CDR3 nucleotides read TGTGCTAGTGCCCCTTGGGCAACCACCGGGGAGCTGTTTTTT. As protein: CASAPWATTGELFF. V is TRBV12-5 and J is TRBJ2-2, with D uncertain. Germline V CDR1 and CDR2: LGHNT, FRNRAP. This CDR3 has 14 amino acids. The ends were cut back, 7 bases at V and 4 bases at J, with 13 bases in the middle.

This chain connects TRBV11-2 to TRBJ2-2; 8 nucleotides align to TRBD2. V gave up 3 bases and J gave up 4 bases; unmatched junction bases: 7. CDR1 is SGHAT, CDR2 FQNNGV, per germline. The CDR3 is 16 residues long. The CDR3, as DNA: TGTGCCAGCAGCTTTAGTGGACTAGCAGTCACCGGGGAGCTGTTTTTT. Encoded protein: CASSFSGLAVTGELFF.

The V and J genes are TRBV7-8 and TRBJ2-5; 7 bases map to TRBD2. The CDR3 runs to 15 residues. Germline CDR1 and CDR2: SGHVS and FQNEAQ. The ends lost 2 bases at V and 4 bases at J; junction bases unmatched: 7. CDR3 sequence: CASSLLPIAGETQYF. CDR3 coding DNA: TGTGCCAGCAGCTTATTGCCGATAGCGGGAGAGACCCAGTACTTC.

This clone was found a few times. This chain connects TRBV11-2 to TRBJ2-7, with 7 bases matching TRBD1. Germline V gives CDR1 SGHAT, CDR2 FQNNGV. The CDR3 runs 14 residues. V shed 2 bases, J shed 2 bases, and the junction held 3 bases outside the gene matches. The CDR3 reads CASSLYQGAYEQYF. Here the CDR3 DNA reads TGTGCCAGCAGCTTATACCAGGGGGCCTACGAGCAGTACTTC.

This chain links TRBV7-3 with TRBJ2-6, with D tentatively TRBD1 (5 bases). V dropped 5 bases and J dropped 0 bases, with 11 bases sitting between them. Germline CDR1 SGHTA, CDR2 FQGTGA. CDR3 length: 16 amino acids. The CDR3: CASSRQLSSGANVLTF. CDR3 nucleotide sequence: TGTGCCAGCAGCCGACAGTTAAGCTCTGGGGCCAACGTCCTGACTTTC.

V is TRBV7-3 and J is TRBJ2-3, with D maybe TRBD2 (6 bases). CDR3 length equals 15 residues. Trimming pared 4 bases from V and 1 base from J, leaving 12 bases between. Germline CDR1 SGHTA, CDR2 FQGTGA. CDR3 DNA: TGTGCCAGCAGCTCCGGACTAACCGGCACAGATACGCAGTATTTT. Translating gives CASSSGLTGTDTQYF.

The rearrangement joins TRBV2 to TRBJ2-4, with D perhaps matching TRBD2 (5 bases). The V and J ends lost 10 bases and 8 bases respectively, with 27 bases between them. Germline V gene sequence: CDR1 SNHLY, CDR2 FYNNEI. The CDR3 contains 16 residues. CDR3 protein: CATLPTRGPTTDIQYF. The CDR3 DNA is TGTGCCACCTTACCAACAAGAGGGCCTACTACGGACATTCAGTACTTC.